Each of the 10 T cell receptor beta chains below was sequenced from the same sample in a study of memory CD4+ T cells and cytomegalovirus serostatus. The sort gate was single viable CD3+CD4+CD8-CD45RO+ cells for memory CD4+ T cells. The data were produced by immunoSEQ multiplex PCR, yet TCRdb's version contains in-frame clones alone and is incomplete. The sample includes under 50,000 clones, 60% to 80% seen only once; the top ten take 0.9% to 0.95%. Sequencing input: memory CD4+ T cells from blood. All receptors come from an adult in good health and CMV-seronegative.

CDR3 in amino acids: CASGNRPNEKLFF. CDR3 in DNA: TGTGCCAGCGGAAACAGGCCTAATGAAAAACTGTTTTTT. The V gene is TRBV6-1, the J gene TRBJ1-4, with D perhaps matching TRBD1 (5 bases). CDR3 length: 13 residues. The V end lost 8 bases, the J end lost 3 bases, and 10 bases lay between the germline ends. The germline V gene encodes CDR1 MNHNS and CDR2 SASEGT.

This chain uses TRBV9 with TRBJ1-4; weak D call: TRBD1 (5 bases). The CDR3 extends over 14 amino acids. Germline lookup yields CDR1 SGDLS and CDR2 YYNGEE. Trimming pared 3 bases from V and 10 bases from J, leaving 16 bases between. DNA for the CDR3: TGTGCCAGCAGCGGTGACCCAAGGGGAGGAAAACTGTTTTTT. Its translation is CASSGDPRGGKLFF.

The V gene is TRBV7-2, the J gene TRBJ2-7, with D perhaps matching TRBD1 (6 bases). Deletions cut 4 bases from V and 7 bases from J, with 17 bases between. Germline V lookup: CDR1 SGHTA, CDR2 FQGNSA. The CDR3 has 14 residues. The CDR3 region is CASSSPGQEKEQYF. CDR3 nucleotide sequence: TGTGCCAGCAGCTCACCGGGACAAGAAAAAGAGCAGTACTTC.

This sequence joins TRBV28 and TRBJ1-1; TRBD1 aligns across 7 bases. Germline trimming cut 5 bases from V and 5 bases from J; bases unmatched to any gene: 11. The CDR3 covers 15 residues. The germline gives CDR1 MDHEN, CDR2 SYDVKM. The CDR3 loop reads CASSQGGVGTTEAFF. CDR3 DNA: TGTGCCAGCAGTCAGGGGGGGGTAGGGACAACTGAAGCTTTCTTT.

CDR3 nucleotides: TGTGCCATCGGGGGAGGGAACCCAGGGACCCAGTACTTC. Translating it yields CAIGGGNPGTQYF. This rearrangement joins TRBV10-3 to TRBJ2-5, with 7 bases that match TRBD2. V shed 8 bases and J 7 bases; nucleotides not matched to a gene: 10. The CDR3 sequence is 13 residues long. CDR1 and CDR2 from the germline V gene are ENHRY and SYGVKD.

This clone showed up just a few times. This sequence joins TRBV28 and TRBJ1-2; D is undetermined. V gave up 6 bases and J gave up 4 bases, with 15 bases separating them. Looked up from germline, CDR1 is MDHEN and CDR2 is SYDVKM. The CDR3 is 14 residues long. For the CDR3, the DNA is TGTGCCAGCAGCACCCCCTCAGGCAGCTATGGCTACACCTTC. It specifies CASSTPSGSYGYTF.

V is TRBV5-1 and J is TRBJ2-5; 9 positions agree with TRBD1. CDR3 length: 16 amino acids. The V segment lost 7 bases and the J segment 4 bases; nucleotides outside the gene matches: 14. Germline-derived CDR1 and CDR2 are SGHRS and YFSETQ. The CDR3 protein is CASFGGLGTGLETQYF. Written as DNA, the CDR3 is TGCGCCAGCTTTGGGGGCCTAGGGACAGGGCTAGAGACCCAGTACTTC.

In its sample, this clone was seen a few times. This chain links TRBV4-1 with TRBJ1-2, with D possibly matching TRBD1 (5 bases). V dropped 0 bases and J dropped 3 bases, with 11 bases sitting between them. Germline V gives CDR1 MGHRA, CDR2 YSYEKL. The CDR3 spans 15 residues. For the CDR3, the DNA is TGCGCCAGCAGCCAAGATTCGGGGCCCGACTATGGCTACACCTTC. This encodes CASSQDSGPDYGYTF.

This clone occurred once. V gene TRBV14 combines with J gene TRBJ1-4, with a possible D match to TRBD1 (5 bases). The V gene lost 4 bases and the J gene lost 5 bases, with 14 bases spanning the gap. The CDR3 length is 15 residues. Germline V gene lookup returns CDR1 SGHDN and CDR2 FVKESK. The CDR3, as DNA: TGTGCCAGCAGCCCGCTGGGGCTTCCCAATGAAAAACTGTTTTTT. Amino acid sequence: CASSPLGLPNEKLFF.

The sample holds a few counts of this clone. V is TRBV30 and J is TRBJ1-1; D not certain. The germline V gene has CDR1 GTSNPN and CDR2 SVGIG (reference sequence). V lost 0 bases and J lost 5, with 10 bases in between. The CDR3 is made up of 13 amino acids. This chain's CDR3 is CAWSVLGGTEAFF. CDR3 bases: TGTGCCTGGAGTGTACTAGGAGGGACTGAAGCTTTCTTT. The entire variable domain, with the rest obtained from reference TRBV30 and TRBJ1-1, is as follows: SQTIHQWPATLVQPVGSPLSLECTVEGTSNPNLYWYRQAAGRGLQLLFYSVGIGQISSEVPQNLSASRPQDRQFILSSKKLLLSDSGFYLCAWSVLGGTEAFFGQGTRLTVV.